Listed here is a single TCR beta chain. The sample is drawn from a study of graft-versus-host responses after intestinal transplantation. This table comes from immunoSEQ multiplex PCR, and its TCRdb copy is limited to in-frame clones, with some not included. This table has about 69,000 clones, roughly 92% appearing once. The germline V and J ends were trimmed by 8 bases and 5 bases, with 13 bases remaining between them. The CDR3 spans 13 residues. CDR1 is WNHNN, CDR2 SYGVQD, per germline (reference sequence). The J gene is TRBJ2-1, the V gene TRBV10-1; TRBD2 is a possible D gene (5 bases). This specimen consisted of bone marrow, obtained 700 to 850 days after intestinal transplantation. The clonotype comes from a human patient who received an intestinal transplant, so some T cells may come from the graft donor. In DNA form, the CDR3 reads TGCGCCAGCGCGTCACTAGGGAACAATGAGCAGTTCTTC. Encoded protein: CASASLGNNEQFF.